The entry below describes one TCR beta chain. The antigen is undetermined. The sample belongs to a study of T cell responses to AZD1222 COVID-19 vaccine. Germline V gene data show CDR1 as SGHRS and CDR2 as YFSETQ. V lost 0 bases and J lost 5; bases outside the gene matches: 1. The CDR3 covers 14 residues. Sequencing used immunoSEQ multiplex PCR; TCRdb keeps in-frame clones, though not all of them. The data contain roughly 150,000 clones, over 65% of them singletons. Overall study results and limits: White British ancestry dominated among donors, who included more females, and clonal diversity was possibly underestimated. Researchers took repertoire samples only after the peak T cell response had come. Nearly half of spike-specific TCRs reportedly target variant regions that are unmutated in the B.1.351 and B.1.1.7 variants. Baseline seropositivity occurred in only a handful of AZD1222 recipients.

V usage is TRBV5-1 and J usage is TRBJ1-5; 8 bases line up with TRBD1. The specimen was peripheral blood, collected on day 0 of AZD1222 vaccination. The TCR comes from an adult in good health. In DNA, the CDR3 is TGCGCCAGCAGCTTGGGACAGGGGTATCAGCCCCAGCATTTT. Translating it yields CASSLGQGYQPQHF.